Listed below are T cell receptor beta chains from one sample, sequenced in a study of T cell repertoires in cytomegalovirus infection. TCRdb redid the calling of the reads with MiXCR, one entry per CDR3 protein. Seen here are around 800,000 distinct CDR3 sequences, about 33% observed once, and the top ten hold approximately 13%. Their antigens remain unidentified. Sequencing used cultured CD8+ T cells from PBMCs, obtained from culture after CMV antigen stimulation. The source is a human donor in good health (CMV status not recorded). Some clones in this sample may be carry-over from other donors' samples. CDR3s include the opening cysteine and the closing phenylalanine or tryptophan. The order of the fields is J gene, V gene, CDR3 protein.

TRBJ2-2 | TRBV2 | CASSVFGTETNTGVLFF
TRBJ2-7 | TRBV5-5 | CASSSVNYEQYF
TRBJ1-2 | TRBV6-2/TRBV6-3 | CASSYAEQGDVDYGYTF
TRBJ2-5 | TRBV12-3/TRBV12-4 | CASSLNGETQYF
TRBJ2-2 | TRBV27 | CASSFAGRGTGELFF
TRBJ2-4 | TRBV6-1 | CASSALKWDDIQYF
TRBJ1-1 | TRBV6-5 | CASSYATLTNTEAFF
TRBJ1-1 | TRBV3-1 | CASSQTMNTEAFF
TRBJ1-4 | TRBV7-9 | CASSLVLRLQGNNEKLFF
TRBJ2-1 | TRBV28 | CASSPQREQFF
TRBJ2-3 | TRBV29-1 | CSVEEVNTDTQYF
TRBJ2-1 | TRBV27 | CASSLGGTGWIHNEQFF
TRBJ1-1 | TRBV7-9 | CAGFPFRDRPIRGTEAFF
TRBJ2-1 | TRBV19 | CASSILRAGPDYEQFF
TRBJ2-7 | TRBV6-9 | CASTSRNPGTYEQYF
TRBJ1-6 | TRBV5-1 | CASSEGQGNSPLHF
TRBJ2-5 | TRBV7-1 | CASRTTDRFQETQYF
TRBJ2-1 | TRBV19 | CASSIYRDEQFF
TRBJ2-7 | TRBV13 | CASSGQSSSYEQYF
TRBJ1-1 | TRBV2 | CARSFSGWDTEAFF
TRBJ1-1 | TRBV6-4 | CASSLTGGFNTEAFF
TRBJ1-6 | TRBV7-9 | CASSLAWEARRSPLHF
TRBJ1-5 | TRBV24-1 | CATSGGSNQPQHF
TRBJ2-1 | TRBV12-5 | CASGQRGGPTYNEQFF
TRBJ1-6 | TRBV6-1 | CASDEGDRDSPLHF
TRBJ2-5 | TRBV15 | CATSRVGDGQETQYF
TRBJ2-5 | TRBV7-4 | CASSPPVSAETQYF
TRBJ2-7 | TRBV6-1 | CASSERWSQEQYF
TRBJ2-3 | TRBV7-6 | CASSHEQPADTQYF
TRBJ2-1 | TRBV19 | CASSISSGGANEQFF
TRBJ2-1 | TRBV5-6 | CASSLGGRGWSFF
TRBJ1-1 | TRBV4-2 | CASRPDLGNTEAFF
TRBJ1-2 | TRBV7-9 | CASSLGTVPYGYTF
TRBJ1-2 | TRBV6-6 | CASSLPILGRDDGYTF
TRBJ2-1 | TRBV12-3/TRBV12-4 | CASSAQTSLDEQFF
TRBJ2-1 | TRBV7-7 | CASSPWGGGTYNEQFF
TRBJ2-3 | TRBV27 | CASSLETSGRTDTQYF
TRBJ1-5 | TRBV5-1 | CASSLDTVFDLVGNQPQHF
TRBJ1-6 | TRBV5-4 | CASSLQGARSYNSPLHF
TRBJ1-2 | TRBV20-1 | CSASDYTF
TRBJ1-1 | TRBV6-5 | CASNTDGNTEAFF
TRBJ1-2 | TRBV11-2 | CASSLVWGGTYGYTF
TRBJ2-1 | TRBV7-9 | CASGVEEQFF
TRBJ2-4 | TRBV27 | CASSLGRLDIQYF